Below are 5 T cell receptor beta chains sequenced from a single sample in a study of blood T cell repertoires in COVID-19 (dated by TCRdb to about 2020). Library generation was performed with the immunoSEQ multiplex PCR assay. What TCRdb holds here is the immuneACCESS table cut down to in-frame rearrangements. Part of the clones is not present; checked against another copy, under half of the missing clones reflect an unresolved V gene, and the others are unexplained. The sample profile shows approximately 100,000 clones; around 87% of them were found once. The ten top clones hold 9.5% to 13% of the sample. Sequencing was carried out using peripheral blood. The receptor set was obtained from a woman in her 30s with acute or convalescent COVID-19.

The V gene is TRBV6-1, the J gene TRBJ1-5, with D possibly TRBD1 on 6 matching bases. Germline assignment: CDR1 MNHNS and CDR2 SASEGT. This CDR3 is built from 14 residues. V lost 3 bases and J 5 bases, leaving 11 bases between the germline ends. The CDR3 is CASSDPQGDQPQHF. CDR3 coding DNA: TGTGCCAGCAGTGACCCACAGGGCGATCAGCCCCAGCATTTT.

The chain is built from TRBV6-5 and TRBJ1-1; tentatively, D is TRBD1 (5 bases). The length of the CDR3 is 13 residues. Germline loops: CDR1 MNHEY, CDR2 SVGAGI. Deletions cut 6 bases from V and 1 base from J, with 9 bases between. CDR3 DNA sequence: TGTGCCAGCAGCCAACAGGAGAACACTGAAGCTTTCTTT. Translating it yields CASSQQENTEAFF.

The chain couples TRBV5-1 to TRBJ1-2; no reliable D call. Germline values: CDR1 SGHRS, CDR2 YFSETQ. V lost 0 bases and J lost 0, with 9 bases in between. There are 15 residues in the CDR3. CDR3 protein: CASSLVPGSNYGYTF. The CDR3 DNA follows: TGCGCCAGCAGCTTGGTACCAGGATCTAACTATGGCTACACCTTC.

The rearrangement links TRBV2 to TRBJ1-6; 7 bases agree with TRBD1. The CDR3 contains 13 residues. CDR1 and CDR2 (germline): SNHLY, FYNNEI. With V trimmed by 9 bases and J by 7 bases, 6 bases remained unmatched. The CDR3 protein is CARQGLGNSPLHF. The CDR3 DNA follows: TGTGCCAGACAGGGGCTAGGGAATTCACCCCTCCACTTT.

CDR3 residues: CASSRSGAGGNSPLHF. Written as DNA, the CDR3 is TGTGCCAGCAGCCGATCCGGGGCAGGGGGAAATTCACCCCTCCACTTT. The J gene is TRBJ1-6, the V gene TRBV14, with 7 nucleotides matching TRBD1. The CDR3 spans 16 residues. CDR1 and CDR2 (germline): SGHDN, FVKESK. With 4 bases clipped from V and 7 bases from J, the junction kept 10 bases outside the gene matches.